This T cell receptor (beta chain) stems from a study of blood T cell repertoires in COVID-19. Only in-frame clones appear in the TCRdb table, and some are missing; sequencing was by immunoSEQ multiplex PCR. The sample carries more than 120,000 clones, 84% recorded once. Unmatched junction bases numbered 6, after V lost 4 bases and J lost 4 bases. The CDR3 is 14 amino acids. Germline V gene data show CDR1 as LGHDT and CDR2 as YNNKEL (reference sequence). The specimen was peripheral blood. The chain is built from TRBV3-1 (or the pseudogene TRBV3-2) and TRBJ2-5, with TRBD1 identical over 7 bases. The clonotype was recovered from a human donor in a cohort sampled during active COVID-19. The CDR3: CASSPRTGRETQYF. The DNA for the CDR3 is TGTGCCAGCAGCCCCCGGACAGGCCGAGAGACCCAGTACTTC.